This TCR beta chain was observed in a study of blood T cells in healthy people across ages. The CDR3 consists of 17 residues. V lost 3 bases and J lost 5, with 20 bases in between. CDR1 is MGHRA, CDR2 YSYEKL, per germline. Through a sample-barcoded 5' primer and a J-beta primer mix, a second PCR was run for 7 to 11 cycles. TCRdb passed the 5' RACE reads through MiXCR, listing each CDR3 protein once. The sample yields about 1.6 million distinct CDR3 sequences, roughly 32% seen once. This clonotype was obtained from a woman under 40 in good health. This chain joins TRBV4-1 and TRBJ1-5; possible D gene TRBD1, 6 bases. Sequenced: blood. The chain's CDR3 is CASSHRGGGRIDQPQHF. DNA of the CDR3: TGCGCCAGCAGCCACAGGGGAGGGGGGAGGATTGATCAGCCCCAGCATTTT.